Presented here are 32 T cell receptor beta chains from one specimen sequenced in a study of cytomegalovirus exposure and HLA in healthy donors. With 60 Vbeta and 13 Jbeta primers, the PCR was carried out. Generated by immunoSEQ multiplex PCR, the TCRdb table keeps only in-frame clones and is missing some. Of under 200,000 clones listed, 79% are singletons. Sequenced: PBMCs. Every receptor here comes from a middle-aged woman in good health and CMV-seronegative.

The chain combines TRBV6-1 with TRBJ1-2; D perhaps matches TRBD1 (6 bases). Per the germline V gene, CDR1 is MNHNS and CDR2 is SASEGT. Trimming shortened V by 1 base and J by 5 bases, and 11 bases separated the two germline ends. This CDR3 comprises 14 residues. The CDR3 nucleotides read TGTGCCAGCAGTGAAGGACAGGTTTTTTATGGCTACACCTTC. This translates into CASSEGQVFYGYTF.

This sequence joins TRBV9 and TRBJ2-6; 8 bases agree with TRBD2. The germline V gene encodes CDR1 SGDLS and CDR2 YYNGEE. With V trimmed by 3 bases and J by 4 bases, 6 bases remained unmatched. This CDR3 has 16 residues. The CDR3 nucleotides read TGTGCCAGCAGCGCACCCGGGGGGGTCGGGGCCAACGTCCTGACTTTC. The encoded protein is CASSAPGGVGANVLTF.

This chain joins TRBV5-4 and TRBJ1-4, with TRBD1 as a possible D gene (6 bases). CDR3 length: 15 residues. The germline V gene encodes CDR1 SGHNT and CDR2 YYREEE (reference sequence). The ends were cut back, 0 bases at V and 7 bases at J, with 13 bases in the middle. DNA for the CDR3: TGTGCCAGCAGCTTGGCCACAGGGAAGGGTGAAAAACTGTTTTTT. This gives the protein CASSLATGKGEKLFF.

This chain joins TRBV28 and TRBJ1-6, with TRBD1 matching 7 bases. The CDR3 loop spans 16 amino acids. CDR1 and CDR2 from the germline V gene are MDHEN and SYDVKM. Trimming cost V 1 base and J 10 bases; bases outside gene matches: 10. This CDR3 is CASSLFAGGFDSPLHF. The CDR3 region has the DNA TGTGCCAGCAGTTTATTTGCAGGGGGATTTGACTCACCCCTCCACTTT.

The chain has TRBV2 and TRBJ1-2; the D is unclear. CDR1 SNHLY and CDR2 FYNNEI come from the germline V gene. Between the trimmed V and J ends, which lost 11 bases and 0 bases, there was a span of 13 bases. The CDR3 covers 13 residues. The CDR3 is CAPRGDSNYGYTF. CDR3 in DNA: TGTGCCCCACGGGGAGATTCTAACTATGGCTACACCTTC.

The gene calls are TRBV4-2 and TRBJ2-3; TRBD2 might be the D (5 bases). V was cut by 0 bases and J by 3 bases, with 7 bases left in between. This CDR3 spans 14 amino acids. Germline-derived CDR1 and CDR2 are LGHNA and YNFKEQ. The CDR3 DNA sequence: TGTGCCAGCAGCCAAGATTCGGGGACAGATACGCAGTATTTT. It specifies CASSQDSGTDTQYF.

The V gene is TRBV5-5, the J gene TRBJ1-2; 7 bases line up with TRBD1. This CDR3 spans 14 amino acids. With 0 bases clipped from V and 2 bases from J, the junction kept 1 base outside the gene matches. Germline V gene lookup returns CDR1 SGHKS and CDR2 YYEKEE (reference sequence). The CDR3 loop is CASSLDRGNYGYTF. In DNA, the CDR3 is TGTGCCAGCAGCTTGGACAGGGGCAACTATGGCTACACCTTC.

V is TRBV9 and J is TRBJ2-4; 7 nucleotides match TRBD1. Germline loops: CDR1 SGDLS, CDR2 YYNGEE. There are 13 residues in the CDR3. With V trimmed by 3 bases and J by 9 bases, 6 bases remained unmatched. DNA of the CDR3: TGTGCCAGCAGCGGAGGGGGCAGTGGCATTCAGTACTTC. This encodes CASSGGGSGIQYF.

The gene calls are TRBV7-9 and TRBJ2-7; TRBD2 is a possible D gene (5 bases). Trimming took 1 base from V and 6 from J, leaving 13 bases between them. CDR1 is SEHNR, CDR2 FQNEAQ, per germline (reference sequence). This CDR3 contains 14 residues. The DNA of the CDR3 is TGTGCCAGCAGCTTAGGCAGGCCCCGGGGCGAGCAGTACTTC. Its protein is CASSLGRPRGEQYF.

As DNA, the CDR3 is TGCGCCAGCAGCTCGGGAGGGTTGAACACTGAAGCTTTCTTT. Protein sequence: CASSSGGLNTEAFF. The chain combines TRBV4-1 with TRBJ1-1, with D unclear. V was pared by 5 bases and J by 0 bases, with 10 bases between. The CDR3 length is 14 residues. The germline V gene encodes CDR1 MGHRA and CDR2 YSYEKL.

The sample holds a few counts of this clone. The V and J genes are TRBV14 and TRBJ2-7, with D possibly being TRBD2 (5 bases). The CDR3 consists of 15 residues. Deletions cut 6 bases from V and 1 base from J, with 16 bases between. Germline values: CDR1 SGHDN, CDR2 FVKESK. Written as DNA, the CDR3 is TGTGCCAGCAGTCGACTACTCTCTGGTTCCTACGAGCAGTACTTC. As protein: CASSRLLSGSYEQYF.

The rearrangement links TRBV6-1 to TRBJ1-5, with D unresolved. CDR1 and CDR2 (germline): MNHNS, SASEGT. The V and J ends lost 2 bases and 4 bases respectively, with 15 bases between them. This CDR3 comprises 16 residues. CDR3 amino acids: CASSERSGISNQPQHF. The CDR3 coding sequence is TGTGCCAGCAGTGAACGGTCAGGTATATCAAATCAGCCCCAGCATTTT.

In this sample, this clone turned up once. Germline is not matched at one junction end, which may reflect a read error. This chain joins TRBV7-9 and TRBJ1-2; TRBD1 might be the D (5 bases). This CDR3 has 16 amino acids. Germline V CDR1 and CDR2: SEHNR, FQNEAQ (reference sequence). The CDR3 loop is CVSSHPPGRRGDGYTF. The CDR3 coding sequence is TGTGTCAGCAGCCACCCCCCCGGTAGGAGGGGCGATGGCTACACCTTC.

The chain links TRBV29-1 to TRBJ2-7; 9 nucleotides match TRBD1. Germline V gene sequence: CDR1 SQVTM, CDR2 ANQGSEA. V shed 5 bases and J 0 bases; nucleotides not matched to a gene: 5. CDR3 size: 14 residues. The CDR3 DNA sequence: TGCAGCGTTTCCGGGACAGGGAGCTCCTACGAGCAGTACTTC. It translates to CSVSGTGSSYEQYF.

This clone turned up a few times. The chain joins TRBV6-6 to TRBJ2-7, with D hard to call. The V and J ends lost 5 bases and 6 bases respectively, with 8 bases between them. Germline-derived CDR1 and CDR2 are MNHNY and SVGAGI (reference sequence). The CDR3 sequence is 11 residues long. The CDR3, as DNA: TGTGCCAGCAGTCCCTTTCTCGAGCAGTACTTC. Encoded protein: CASSPFLEQYF.

The chain is built from TRBV30 and TRBJ2-1; D is unclear. CDR3 length equals 11 residues. The germline gives CDR1 GTSNPN, CDR2 SVGIG (reference sequence). Trimming pared 5 bases from V and 7 bases from J, leaving 9 bases between. CDR3 amino acids: CAWDDSNEQFF. The CDR3 DNA reads TGTGCCTGGGATGACTCAAATGAGCAGTTCTTC.

This clone was recorded once. J is TRBJ2-1 and V is TRBV13, with 8 nucleotides matching TRBD2. V was pared by 0 bases and J by 7 bases, with 11 bases of the junction left unmatched. There are 17 residues in the CDR3. Germline V gene sequence: CDR1 PRHDT, CDR2 FYEKMQ (reference sequence). In nucleotides, the CDR3 is TGTGCCAGCAGCTTAGGTCCTCGGGGGGGCCAACAAAATGAGCAGTTCTTC. Its protein product is CASSLGPRGGQQNEQFF.

The CDR3 DNA reads TGTGCCAGCAGCCTGGACCTATACGAGCAGTACTTC. Translation gives CASSLDLYEQYF. The chain carries TRBV5-4 and TRBJ2-7; no clear D gene. In germline, CDR1 is SGHNT, CDR2 YYREEE (reference sequence). The CDR3 consists of 12 residues. The ends were cut back, 4 bases at V and 4 bases at J, with 9 bases in the middle.

The rearrangement joins TRBV9 to TRBJ2-1; the D is unclear. Germline CDR1 SGDLS, CDR2 YYNGEE. The CDR3 is 12 residues long. Between the trimmed V and J ends, which lost 4 bases and 13 bases, there was a span of 15 bases. The CDR3 nucleotides read TGTGCCAGCAGCCCCCGTGAAACTACCCAGTTCTTC. It codes for CASSPRETTQFF.

As regards this clone: One end of the junction is discordant with germline, which a read error may explain. This chain uses TRBV19 with TRBJ2-2, with a tentative D call TRBD2 (6 bases). The CDR3 is made up of 13 amino acids. The germline V gene has CDR1 LNHDA and CDR2 SQIVND (reference sequence). The CDR3 DNA sequence: TGTGCAAGTACGGAGGGTAACACCGGGGAGCTGTTTTTT. Its protein is CASTEGNTGELFF. Full variable domain (outside the CDR3, taken from reference TRBV19 and TRBJ2-2): DGGITQSPKYLFRKEGQNVTLSCEQNLNHDAMYWYRQDPGQGLRLIYYSQIVNDFQKGDIAEGYSVSREKKESFPLTVTSAQKNPTAFYLCASTEGNTGELFFGEGSRLTVL.

V usage is TRBV19 and J usage is TRBJ2-3; TRBD1 matches 7 bases. After removal of 5 bases from V and 1 base from J, the junction contained 3 bases not matched to a gene. The CDR3 has 14 residues. Germline V gives CDR1 LNHDA, CDR2 SQIVND (reference sequence). Here the CDR3 reads CASSLGTGTDTQYF. CDR3 nucleotides: TGTGCCAGTAGTTTAGGGACAGGCACAGATACGCAGTATTTT.

The CDR3 sequence is CASSITTGRQETQYF. DNA of the CDR3: TGTGCCAGCAGTATAACGACAGGGCGCCAAGAGACCCAGTACTTC. This chain joins TRBV6-5 and TRBJ2-5; the match to TRBD1 covers 7 bases. CDR1 is MNHEY and CDR2 is SVGAGI in the germline V gene. The trim removed 5 bases at V and 1 base at J, leaving 7 bases unmatched. There are 15 residues in the CDR3.

V gene TRBV5-1 combines with J gene TRBJ1-4; 8 bases are a match to TRBD1. Germline lookup yields CDR1 SGHRS and CDR2 YFSETQ. Trimming cost V 4 bases and J 7 bases; bases outside gene matches: 6. The CDR3 is 14 amino acids. CDR3 amino acids: CASSLGQVSEKLFF. The CDR3 coding sequence is TGCGCCAGCAGCCTGGGACAGGTGTCTGAAAAACTGTTTTTT.

J is TRBJ1-1 and V is TRBV30, with D perhaps matching TRBD1 (5 bases). Germline lookup yields CDR1 GTSNPN and CDR2 SVGIG (reference sequence). This CDR3 has 13 amino acids. V lost 5 bases and J 2 bases, leaving 12 bases between the germline ends. The CDR3 is CAWQRDLNTEAFF. The CDR3 DNA is TGTGCCTGGCAGCGGGACCTCAACACTGAAGCTTTCTTT.

This clone was seen a few times. The gene calls are TRBV6-6 and TRBJ2-7, with D hard to call. From germline, CDR1 is MNHNY and CDR2 SVGAGI (reference sequence). The CDR3 contains 15 residues. The CDR3 sequence: CAIFFKQKAAYEQYF. Written as DNA, the CDR3 is TGTGCTATTTTTTTCAAGCAGAAGGCGGCATACGAGCAGTACTTC.

This clone has only a few counts. The chain uses TRBV11-2 and TRBJ1-1; D unresolved. Trimming left V 5 bases short and J 0 bases short, with 7 bases between. In germline, CDR1 is SGHAT, CDR2 FQNNGV. The CDR3 consists of 13 residues. CDR3 region: CASSSTVNTEAFF. CDR3 in DNA: TGTGCCAGCAGCAGCACAGTGAACACTGAAGCTTTCTTT.

The V gene is TRBV29-1, the J gene TRBJ1-4; D is possibly TRBD1 (5 bases). Germline CDR1 and CDR2: SQVTM and ANQGSEA. This CDR3 contains 13 residues. V lost 6 bases, J lost 3 bases, and 11 bases lay in between. The CDR3 sequence: CSVGGGANEKLFF. For the CDR3, the DNA is TGCAGCGTCGGGGGAGGGGCTAATGAAAAACTGTTTTTT.

This chain links TRBV29-1 with TRBJ2-5; D might be TRBD2 (6 bases). With the DNA end fitting TRBJ2-7 better, the J assignment may be wrong. The germline CDR1 and CDR2 sequences are SQVTM and ANQGSEA. The CDR3 is 15 residues long. The CDR3 DNA reads as TGCAGCGTGGGTGGGGACTCGAAAAACTCCTACGAGCAGTACTTC. Protein sequence: CSVGGDSKNSYEQYF.

This clone was recorded once. The rearrangement joins TRBV28 to TRBJ1-1; tentatively, D is TRBD1 (6 bases). The ends were cut back, 5 bases at V and 10 bases at J, with 23 bases in the middle. In germline, CDR1 is MDHEN, CDR2 SYDVKM. The CDR3 spans 15 residues. The CDR3 sequence is CASSLSPRGGSGAFF. The CDR3 DNA reads as TGTGCCAGCAGTCTATCCCCGAGGGGGGGGAGCGGAGCTTTCTTT. Full variable domain (remainder filled in from reference TRBV28 and TRBJ1-1): DVKVTQSSRYLVKRTGEKVFLECVQDMDHENMFWYRQDPGLGLRLIYFSYDVKMKEKGDIPEGYSVSREKKERFSLILESASTNQTSMYLCASSLSPRGGSGAFFGQGTRLTVV.

Only one count was recorded for this clone. V and J are TRBV19 and TRBJ1-2; 7 nucleotides match TRBD1. The CDR3 length is 15 residues. Germline lookup yields CDR1 LNHDA and CDR2 SQIVND (reference sequence). Losses at the gene ends were 3 bases for V and 5 bases for J; bases not matched to a gene: 9. CDR3 sequence (DNA): TGTGCCAGTAGTATTCTCACAGGGGCCAAATATGGCTACACCTTC. This sequence encodes CASSILTGAKYGYTF.

The V gene is TRBV5-4, the J gene TRBJ1-3; a possible D gene is TRBD1 (6 bases). The V and J ends lost 4 bases and 0 bases respectively, with 8 bases between them. The CDR3 runs 14 residues. Germline V gene data show CDR1 as SGHNT and CDR2 as YYREEE (reference sequence). The CDR3, as DNA: TGTGCCAGCAGCGAGGACAGCTCTGGAAACACCATATATTTT. It specifies CASSEDSSGNTIYF.

The chain has TRBV7-9 and TRBJ2-1; 9 nucleotides line up with TRBD1. After removal of 3 bases from V and 12 bases from J, the junction contained 6 bases not matched to a gene. CDR3 size: 13 residues. The germline CDR1 and CDR2 sequences are SEHNR and FQNEAQ (reference sequence). In DNA, the CDR3 is TGTGCCAGCAGCTTCCGACAGGGGGGTAGGCAGTTCTTC. As protein: CASSFRQGGRQFF.